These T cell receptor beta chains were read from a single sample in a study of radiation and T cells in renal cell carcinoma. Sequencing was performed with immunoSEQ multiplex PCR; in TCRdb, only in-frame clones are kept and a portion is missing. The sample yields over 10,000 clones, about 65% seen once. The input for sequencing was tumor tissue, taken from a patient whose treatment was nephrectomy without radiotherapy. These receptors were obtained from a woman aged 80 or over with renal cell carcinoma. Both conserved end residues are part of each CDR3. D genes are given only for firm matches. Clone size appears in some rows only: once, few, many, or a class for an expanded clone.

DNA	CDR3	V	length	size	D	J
TGTGCCAGCAGCTTGGTGGGGTCGCGGGACTTTGCTGGGGAGCTGTTTTTT	CASSLVGSRDFAGELFF	TRBV5-5	17	few	NA	TRBJ2-2
TGTGCCAGCCAATTAGACGCGTACACTGAAGCTTTCTTT	CASQLDAYTEAFF	TRBV6-5	13	few	NA	TRBJ1-1
TGTGCCAGCAGCCCGTGGGGACTAGCGGGGGGGTCCTACGAGCAGTACTTC	CASSPWGLAGGSYEQYF	TRBV7-9	17	NA	TRBD2	TRBJ2-7
TGCGCCAGCAGCTTCATAAGCGGGGCCTACAATGAGCAGTTCTTC	CASSFISGAYNEQFF	TRBV5-1	15	NA	TRBD2	TRBJ2-1
TGCGCCAGCAGTCAGGCCCGGGACAGGGGAAAAACTAATGAAAAACTGTTTTTT	CASSQARDRGKTNEKLFF	TRBV23-1	18	few	TRBD1	TRBJ1-4
TGTGCCAGCAGCTTGGTGCGGACAGGGGGCTACGAGCAGTACTTC	CASSLVRTGGYEQYF	TRBV5-6	15	NA	TRBD1	TRBJ2-7
TGCAGCGTCACCGGGGGATCGAACACCATATATTTT	CSVTGGSNTIYF	TRBV29-1	12	NA	NA	TRBJ1-3
TGTGCCAGCAGTAAAACTTGGACTCCTCAAGAGACCCAGTACTTC	CASSKTWTPQETQYF	TRBV6-1	15	NA	NA	TRBJ2-5
TGTGCCAGCAGCTTACGAGGGTCTAGCACAGATACGCAGTATTTT	CASSLRGSSTDTQYF	TRBV7-7	15	NA	NA	TRBJ2-3
TGTGCCAGCAGCCCCGGGACAGGGATTGGCACAGATACGCAGTATTTT	CASSPGTGIGTDTQYF	TRBV11-2	16	once	TRBD1	TRBJ2-3
TGTGCCAGCAGTGAACTGGTAGGGTCGAGAGAGACCCAGTACTTC	CASSELVGSRETQYF	TRBV6-1	15	NA	NA	TRBJ2-5
TGTGCCAGCAGCTCTGGCAGTAGCTCCTACAATGAGCAGTTCTTC	CASSSGSSSYNEQFF	TRBV11-2	15	few	NA	TRBJ2-1
TGTGCCAGCAGTCCGGGACAGGGAGGTCTGTCCCAGCATTTT	CASSPGQGGLSQHF	TRBV6-6	14	NA	TRBD1	TRBJ1-5
TGCGCCAGCAGGGACGGGGGGACATCTGGGGCCAACGTCCTGACTTTC	CASRDGGTSGANVLTF	TRBV5-1	16	NA	NA	TRBJ2-6
TGTGCCAGCAGCGTAGGGGGCGCGAAGGGCGAGCAGTACTTC	CASSVGGAKGEQYF	TRBV7-6	14	few	TRBD1	TRBJ2-7
TGTGCCAGCAGTGGGACAGGGGTCGCCACAGATACGCAGTATTTT	CASSGTGVATDTQYF	TRBV25-1	15	NA	TRBD1	TRBJ2-3
TGTGCCAGCAGAATAGGGGGGCTGAACACTGAAGCTTTCTTT	CASRIGGLNTEAFF	TRBV6-5	14	few	NA	TRBJ1-1
TGCGCCAGCAGCGTTAGCGGGGGCCAGTACCAAGAGACCCAGTACTTC	CASSVSGGQYQETQYF	TRBV5-1	16	NA	TRBD2	TRBJ2-5
TGCGCCAGCAGCTTGGCCAGCAAGTTCTCCTTATACGAGCAGTACTTC	CASSLASKFSLYEQYF	TRBV5-1	16	NA	NA	TRBJ2-7
TGTGCCAGCAGCGTAGCCGAGGGATCGGGGGAAAAACTGTTTTTT	CASSVAEGSGEKLFF	TRBV9	15	NA	NA	TRBJ1-4